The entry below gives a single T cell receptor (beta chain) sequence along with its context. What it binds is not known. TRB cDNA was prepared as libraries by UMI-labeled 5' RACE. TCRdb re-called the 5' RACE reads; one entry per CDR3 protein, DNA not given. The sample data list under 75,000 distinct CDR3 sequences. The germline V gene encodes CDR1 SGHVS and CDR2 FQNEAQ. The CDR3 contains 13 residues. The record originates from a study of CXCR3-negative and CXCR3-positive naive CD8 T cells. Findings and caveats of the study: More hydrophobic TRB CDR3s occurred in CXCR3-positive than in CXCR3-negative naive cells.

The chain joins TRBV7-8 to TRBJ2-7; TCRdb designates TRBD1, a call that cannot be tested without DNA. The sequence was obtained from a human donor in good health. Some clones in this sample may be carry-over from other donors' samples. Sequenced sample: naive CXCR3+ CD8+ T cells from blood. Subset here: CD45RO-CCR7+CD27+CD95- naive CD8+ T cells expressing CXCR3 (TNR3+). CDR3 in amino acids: CASSLEDSYEQYF.